This T cell receptor beta chain was identified in a study of PD-1 blockade in mismatch repair-deficient tumors. Sequencing used immunoSEQ multiplex PCR; TCRdb keeps in-frame clones, though not all of them. The sample includes about 51,000 clones, 78% of them seen just once. CDR3 length: 15 amino acids. Germline CDR1 is LGHNA and CDR2 is YNFKEQ. V was pared by 4 bases and J by 3 bases, with 5 bases of the junction left unmatched. V and J are TRBV4-2 and TRBJ2-2; 7 bases map to TRBD2. The sample was peripheral blood, taken 4 weeks after starting pembrolizumab. This TCR was sampled from an adult with mismatch repair-deficient cancer. CDR3 bases: TGTGCCAGCAGCCCCCGACTAGCAGACACCGGGGAGCTGTTTTTT. Its translation is CASSPRLADTGELFF.